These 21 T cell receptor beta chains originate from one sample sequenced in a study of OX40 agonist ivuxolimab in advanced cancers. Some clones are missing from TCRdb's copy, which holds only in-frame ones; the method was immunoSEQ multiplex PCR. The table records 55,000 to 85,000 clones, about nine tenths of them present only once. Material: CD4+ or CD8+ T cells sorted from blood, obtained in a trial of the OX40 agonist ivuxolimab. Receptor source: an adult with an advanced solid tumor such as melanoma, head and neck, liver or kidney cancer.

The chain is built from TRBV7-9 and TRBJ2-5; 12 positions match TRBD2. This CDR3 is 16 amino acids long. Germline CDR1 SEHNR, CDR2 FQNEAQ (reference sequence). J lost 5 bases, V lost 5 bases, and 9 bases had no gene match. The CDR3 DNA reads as TGTGCCAGCAGCAAGACTAGCGGGAGTAGAGGGGAGACCCAGTACTTC. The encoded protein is CASSKTSGSRGETQYF.

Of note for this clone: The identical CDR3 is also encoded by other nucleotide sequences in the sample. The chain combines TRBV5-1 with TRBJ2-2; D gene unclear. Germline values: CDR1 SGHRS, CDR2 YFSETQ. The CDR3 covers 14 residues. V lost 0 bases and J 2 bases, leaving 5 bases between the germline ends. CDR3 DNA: TGCGCCAGCAGCTTGGACGGCAACACCGGGGAGCTGTTTTTT. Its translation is CASSLDGNTGELFF.

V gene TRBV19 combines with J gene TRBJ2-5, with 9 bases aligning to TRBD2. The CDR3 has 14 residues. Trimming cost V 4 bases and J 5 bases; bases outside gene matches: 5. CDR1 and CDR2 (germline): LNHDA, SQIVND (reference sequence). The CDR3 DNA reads TGTGCCAGTAGTAGCGGGAGGGCCCGGGAGACCCAGTACTTC. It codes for CASSSGRARETQYF. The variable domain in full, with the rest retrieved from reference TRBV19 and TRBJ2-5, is DGGITQSPKYLFRKEGQNVTLSCEQNLNHDAMYWYRQDPGQGLRLIYYSQIVNDFQKGDIAEGYSVSREKKESFPLTVTSAQKNPTAFYLCASSSGRARETQYFGPGTRLLVL.

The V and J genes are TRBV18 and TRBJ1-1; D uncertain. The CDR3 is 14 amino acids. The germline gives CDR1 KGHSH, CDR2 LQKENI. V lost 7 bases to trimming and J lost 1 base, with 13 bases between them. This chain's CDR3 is CASYNQLGNTEAFF. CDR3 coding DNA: TGTGCCAGCTATAACCAACTGGGGAACACTGAAGCTTTCTTT.

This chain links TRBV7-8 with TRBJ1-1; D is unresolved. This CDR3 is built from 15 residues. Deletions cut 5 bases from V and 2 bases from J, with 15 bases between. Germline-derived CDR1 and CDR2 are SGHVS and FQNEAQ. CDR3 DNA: TGTGCCAGCAGCCCTGAGAGGATACAAAACACTGAAGCTTTCTTT. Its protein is CASSPERIQNTEAFF.

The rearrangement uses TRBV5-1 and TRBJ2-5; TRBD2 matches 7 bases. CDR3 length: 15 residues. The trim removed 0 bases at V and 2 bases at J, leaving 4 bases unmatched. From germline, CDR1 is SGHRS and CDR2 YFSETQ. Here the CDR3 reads CASSLALARQETQYF. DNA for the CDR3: TGCGCCAGCAGCTTGGCACTAGCGAGACAAGAGACCCAGTACTTC.

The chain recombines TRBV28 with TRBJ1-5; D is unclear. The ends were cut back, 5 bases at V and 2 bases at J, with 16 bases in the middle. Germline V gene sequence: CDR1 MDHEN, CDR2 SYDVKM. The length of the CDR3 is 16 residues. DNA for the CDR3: TGTGCCAGCAGTCGTACACAACCGGGAGGCAATCAGCCCCAGCATTTT. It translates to CASSRTQPGGNQPQHF.

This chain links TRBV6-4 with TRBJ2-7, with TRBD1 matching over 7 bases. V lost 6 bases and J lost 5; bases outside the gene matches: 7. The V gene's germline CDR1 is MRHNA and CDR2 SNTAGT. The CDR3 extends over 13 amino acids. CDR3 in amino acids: CASSRDSGNEQYF. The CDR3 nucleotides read TGTGCCAGCAGCCGGGACAGCGGCAACGAGCAGTACTTC.

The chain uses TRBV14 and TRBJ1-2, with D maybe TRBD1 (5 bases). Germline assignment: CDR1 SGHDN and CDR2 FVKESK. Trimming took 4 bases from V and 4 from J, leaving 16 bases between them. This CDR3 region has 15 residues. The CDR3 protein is CASSLSGQGRYGYTF. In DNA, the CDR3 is TGTGCCAGCAGCCTCTCGGGGCAGGGACGCTATGGCTACACCTTC.

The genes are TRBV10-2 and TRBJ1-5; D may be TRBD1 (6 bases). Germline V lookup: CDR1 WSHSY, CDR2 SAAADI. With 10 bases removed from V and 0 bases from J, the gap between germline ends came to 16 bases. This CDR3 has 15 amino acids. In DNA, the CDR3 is TGCGCCACTACACCGGGACATCCTAGCAATCAGCCCCAGCATTTT. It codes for CATTPGHPSNQPQHF.

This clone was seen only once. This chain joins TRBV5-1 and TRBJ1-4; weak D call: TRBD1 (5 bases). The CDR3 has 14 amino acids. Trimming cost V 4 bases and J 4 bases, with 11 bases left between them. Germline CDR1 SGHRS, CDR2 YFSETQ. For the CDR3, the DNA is TGCGCCAGCAGCAAAGGGACGGGTAATGAAAAACTGTTTTTT. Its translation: CASSKGTGNEKLFF.

The CDR3 sequence is CASSLVSGTINLATQYF. The CDR3 DNA follows: TGTGCCAGCTCACTGGTATCCGGGACTATCAATTTGGCGACCCAGTACTTC. The chain uses TRBV18 and TRBJ2-5; 7 positions match TRBD2. The CDR3 has 17 residues. Germline V gene sequence: CDR1 KGHSH, CDR2 LQKENI. Trimming at V came to 4 bases and at J to 7 bases, leaving 18 bases not matched to a gene.

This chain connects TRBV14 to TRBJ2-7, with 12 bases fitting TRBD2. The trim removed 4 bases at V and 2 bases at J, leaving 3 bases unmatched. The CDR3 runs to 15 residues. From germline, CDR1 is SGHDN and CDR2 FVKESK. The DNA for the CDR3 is TGTGCCAGCAGCCCCAGACTAGCGGGGGCCTACGAGCAGTACTTC. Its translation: CASSPRLAGAYEQYF. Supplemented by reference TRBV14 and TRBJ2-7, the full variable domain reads EAGVTQFPSHSVIEKGQTVTLRCDPISGHDNLYWYRRVMGKEIKFLLHFVKESKQDESGMPNNRFLAERTGGTYSTLKVQPAELEDSGVYFCASSPRLAGAYEQYFGPGTRLTVT.

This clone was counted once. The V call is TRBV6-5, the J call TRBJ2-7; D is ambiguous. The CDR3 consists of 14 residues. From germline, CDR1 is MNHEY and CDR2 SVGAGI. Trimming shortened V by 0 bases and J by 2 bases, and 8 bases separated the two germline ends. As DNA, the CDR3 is TGTGCCAGCAGTTACTCCCGGTCAACCTACGAGCAGTACTTC. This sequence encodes CASSYSRSTYEQYF.

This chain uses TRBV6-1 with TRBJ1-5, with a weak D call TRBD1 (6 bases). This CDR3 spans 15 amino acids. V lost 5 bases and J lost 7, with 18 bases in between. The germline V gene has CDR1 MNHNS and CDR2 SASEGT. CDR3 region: CASSQLGGAGQPQHF. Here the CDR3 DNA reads TGTGCCAGCAGTCAACTAGGGGGGGCAGGACAGCCCCAGCATTTT.

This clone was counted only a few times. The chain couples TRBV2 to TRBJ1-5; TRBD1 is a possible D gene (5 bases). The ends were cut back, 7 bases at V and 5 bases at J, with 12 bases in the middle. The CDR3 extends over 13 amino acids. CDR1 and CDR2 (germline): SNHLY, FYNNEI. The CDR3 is CASKADSHQPQHF. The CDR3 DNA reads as TGTGCCAGCAAAGCCGACAGCCATCAGCCCCAGCATTTT. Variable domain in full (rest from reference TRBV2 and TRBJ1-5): EPEVTQTPSHQVTQMGQEVILRCVPISNHLYFYWYRQILGQKVEFLVSFYNNEISEKSEIFDDQFSVERPDGSNFTLKIRSTKLEDSAMYFCASKADSHQPQHFGDGTRLSIL.

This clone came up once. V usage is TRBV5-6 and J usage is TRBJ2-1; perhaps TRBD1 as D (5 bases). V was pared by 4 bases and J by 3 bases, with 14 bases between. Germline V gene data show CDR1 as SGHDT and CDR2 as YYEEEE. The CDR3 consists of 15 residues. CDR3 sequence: CASSLGRLLYNEQFF. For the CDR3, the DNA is TGTGCCAGCAGCCTGGGGCGGCTACTCTACAATGAGCAGTTCTTC.

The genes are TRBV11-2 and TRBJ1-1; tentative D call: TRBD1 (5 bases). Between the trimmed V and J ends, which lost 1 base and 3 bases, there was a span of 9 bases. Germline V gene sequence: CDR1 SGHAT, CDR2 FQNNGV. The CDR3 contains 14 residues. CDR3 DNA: TGTGCCAGCAGCTTAGGGAGGGGAGACACTGAAGCTTTCTTT. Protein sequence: CASSLGRGDTEAFF. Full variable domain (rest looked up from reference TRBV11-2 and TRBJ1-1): EAGVAQSPRYKIIEKRQSVAFWCNPISGHATLYWYQQILGQGPKLLIQFQNNGVVDDSQLPKDRFSAERLKGVDSTLKIQPAKLEDSAVYLCASSLGRGDTEAFFGQGTRLTVV.

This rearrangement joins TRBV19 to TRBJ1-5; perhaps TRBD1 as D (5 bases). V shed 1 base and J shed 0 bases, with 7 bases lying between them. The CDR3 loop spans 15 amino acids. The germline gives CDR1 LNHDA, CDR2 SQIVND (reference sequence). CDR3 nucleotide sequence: TGTGCCAGTAGTATAGGGACAAATAGCAATCAGCCCCAGCATTTT. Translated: CASSIGTNSNQPQHF. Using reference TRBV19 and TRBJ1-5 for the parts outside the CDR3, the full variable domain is DGGITQSPKYLFRKEGQNVTLSCEQNLNHDAMYWYRQDPGQGLRLIYYSQIVNDFQKGDIAEGYSVSREKKESFPLTVTSAQKNPTAFYLCASSIGTNSNQPQHFGDGTRLSIL.

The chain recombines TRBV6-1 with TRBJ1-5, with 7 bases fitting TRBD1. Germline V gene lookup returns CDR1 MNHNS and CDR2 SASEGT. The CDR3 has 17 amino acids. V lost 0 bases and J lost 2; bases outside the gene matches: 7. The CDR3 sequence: CASSEALQGGGNQPQHF. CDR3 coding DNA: TGTGCCAGCAGTGAAGCGCTTCAAGGGGGCGGCAATCAGCCCCAGCATTTT.

The CDR3, as DNA: TGTGCCAGTAGTTTACCGACCTACAATGAGCAGTTCTTC. This codes for CASSLPTYNEQFF. The chain is built from TRBV19 and TRBJ2-1; D gene ambiguous. The V and J ends lost 5 bases and 2 bases respectively, with 7 bases between them. Germline V gene sequence: CDR1 LNHDA, CDR2 SQIVND (reference sequence). This CDR3 spans 13 amino acids.